The rows below give T cell receptor beta chains drawn from one sample of a study of neurological immune-mediated disorders. TCRdb passed the 5' RACE reads through MiXCR, listing each CDR3 protein once. The profile shows tens of thousands of distinct CDR3 sequences, approximately 4.1% of them singletons. The sample consisted of PBMCs. The origin of the receptors is a man aged 45-65 years with multiple sclerosis. CDR3s include the opening cysteine and the closing phenylalanine or tryptophan. D genes are given only for firm matches. Clone size is stated in some rows and not others, as once, few, many or a class when expanded.

clone size,V gene,J gene,D gene,CDR3 DNA,CDR3 protein
many,TRBV10-3,TRBJ1-2,NA,TGTGCCATCAGTGAGGCAGGGAGGATATACTATGGCTACACCTTC,CAISEAGRIYYGYTF
few,TRBV28,TRBJ2-7,TRBD2,TGTGCCAGCAGTTCCCCCGGACTAGCGGGAGGCTACGAGCAGTACTTC,CASSSPGLAGGYEQYF
many,TRBV7-9,TRBJ2-7,TRBD1,TGTGCCAGCAGCTCCTCCGGGACAGGGGATTACTACGAGCAGTACTTC,CASSSSGTGDYYEQYF
many,TRBV7-9,TRBJ1-1,NA,TGTGCCAGCAGCCCCCGGTTGGGAACTGAAGCTTTCTTT,CASSPRLGTEAFF
many,TRBV7-2,TRBJ1-1,TRBD1,TGTGCCAGCAGCTTATTGGCAGGGGGAACTGAAGCTTTCTTT,CASSLLAGGTEAFF
NA,TRBV29-1,TRBJ2-1,NA,TGCAGCGTTGAGATGGGGGGCAATGAGCAGTTCTTC,CSVEMGGNEQFF
many,TRBV5-6,TRBJ2-6,NA,TGTGCCAGCAGCTCTTTAACAGACTCTGGGGCCAACGTCCTGACTTTC,CASSSLTDSGANVLTF
many,TRBV20-1,TRBJ2-1,NA,TGCAGTGCTAGAGTTCCTAGGGACAATGAGCAGTTCTTC,CSARVPRDNEQFF
NA,TRBV5-1,TRBJ1-1,NA,TGCGCCAGCAGCTTGGGATCTAACACTGAAGCTTTCTTT,CASSLGSNTEAFF
many,TRBV28,TRBJ1-5,NA,TGTGCCAGCAGTTTACGGGGGGATAGCAATCAGCCCCAGCATTTT,CASSLRGDSNQPQHF
many,TRBV5-1,TRBJ2-7,NA,TGCGCCAGCAGCTTGTGGGGGGCAGCCGGGGAATCCTACGAGCAGTACTTC,CASSLWGAAGESYEQYF
many,TRBV15,TRBJ2-5,TRBD1,TGTGCCACCAGCATGACAGGGGAAATAAATCAAGAGACCCAGTACTTC,CATSMTGEINQETQYF
many,TRBV6-6,TRBJ1-5,NA,TGTGCCAGCAGTCAAGGAACAGGGAATCAGCCCCAGCATTTT,CASSQGTGNQPQHF
many,TRBV20-1,TRBJ1-2,NA,TGCAGTGAAATGAGGGGAGGCTATGGCTACACCTTC,CSEMRGGYGYTF
many,TRBV5-1,TRBJ1-1,NA,TGCGCCAGCAGCGTGAGTGGGGTGAACACTGAAGCTTTCTTT,CASSVSGVNTEAFF
many,TRBV5-1,TRBJ1-2,NA,TGCGCCAGCAGCTTGGGGGGCAGGGGCGATGGCTACACCTTC,CASSLGGRGDGYTF
many,TRBV6-1,TRBJ1-5,NA,TGTGCCAGCAGTGAAAAGTGGGATGGTCAGCCCCAGCATTTT,CASSEKWDGQPQHF
many,TRBV11-2,TRBJ1-1,NA,TGTGCCAGCAGCTTAGAGGGACAGAACACTGAAGCTTTCTTT,CASSLEGQNTEAFF
NA,TRBV20-1,TRBJ2-2,NA,TGCAGTGCTAGAGAGAAGATGAACACCGGGGAGCTGTTTTTT,CSAREKMNTGELFF
many,TRBV11-2,TRBJ2-1,TRBD1,TGTGCCAGCAGCTTCGGGACAGGGGTTTACAATGAGCAGTTCTTC,CASSFGTGVYNEQFF
few,TRBV20-1,TRBJ2-3,TRBD2,TGCAGTGCTAGGGGACTAGCGGGAGCTTGGACAGATACGCAGTATTTT,CSARGLAGAWTDTQYF
many,TRBV5-1,TRBJ1-4,TRBD1,TGCGCCAGCAGCCCTGGACAGGGAGCAACTAATGAAAAACTGTTTTTT,CASSPGQGATNEKLFF
many,TRBV29-1,TRBJ2-2,TRBD2,TGCAGCGTTGGACTAGCGGGTGACACCGGGGAGCTGTTTTTT,CSVGLAGDTGELFF
many,TRBV5-1,TRBJ2-2,NA,TGCGCCAGCAGCCCCCCAAGTAGGGGTGACACCGGGGAGCTGTTTTTT,CASSPPSRGDTGELFF
many,TRBV7-9,TRBJ2-7,NA,TGTGCCAGCAGCCCCCGGTTCTACGAGCAGTACTTC,CASSPRFYEQYF
many,TRBV5-1,TRBJ2-6,NA,TGCGCCAGCAGCTTGGATCGGGGGTCTGGGGCCAACGTCCTGACTTTC,CASSLDRGSGANVLTF
many,TRBV3-1,TRBJ1-1,TRBD1,TGTGCCAGCAGCCATCCGACAGGGGCGCCCACTGAAGCTTTCTTT,CASSHPTGAPTEAFF
many,TRBV6-6,TRBJ2-1,NA,TGTGCCAGCTCCTACCACGGAGATGAGCAGTTCTTC,CASSYHGDEQFF
many,TRBV7-9,TRBJ2-7,TRBD2,TGTGCCAGCAGCTCCCTAGCGGGGCAAAGCTCCTACGAGCAGTACTTC,CASSSLAGQSSYEQYF
many,TRBV7-2,TRBJ2-1,NA,TGTGCCAGCAGCCATAGGAAAAGCTCCTACAATGAGCAGTTCTTC,CASSHRKSSYNEQFF
few,TRBV24-1,TRBJ2-7,TRBD2,TGTGCCACCAGTGATCACGGACTAGACGAGCAGTACTTC,CATSDHGLDEQYF
many,TRBV10-3,TRBJ2-7,NA,TGTGCCATCAGTGAGTCTAGGGTCGAGCAGTACTTC,CAISESRVEQYF
many,TRBV29-1,TRBJ1-1,NA,TGCAGCGTTGACGGGGGGTCCGTACATACTGAAGCTTTCTTT,CSVDGGSVHTEAFF
many,TRBV11-3,TRBJ2-2,TRBD2,TGTGCCACCCCCGGACTAGCCAATACCGGGGAGCTGTTTTTT,CATPGLANTGELFF
many,TRBV5-1,TRBJ1-5,NA,TGCGCCACTCACCGGTCATCGGGGGCAAACAATCAGCCCCAGCATTTT,CATHRSSGANNQPQHF
many,TRBV5-1,TRBJ1-6,NA,TGCGCCAGCAGCTTGGACGTCAGGGAGGATTCACCCCTCCACTTT,CASSLDVREDSPLHF
NA,TRBV10-3,TRBJ2-2,NA,TGTGCCATCACCCAAGCGTTTGACACCGGGGAGCTGTTTTTT,CAITQAFDTGELFF
many,TRBV14,TRBJ2-2,TRBD2,TGTGCCAGCAAAAGGACTAGCGGGAGCACCGGGGAGCTGTTTTTT,CASKRTSGSTGELFF
many,TRBV27,TRBJ1-5,NA,TGTGCCAGCAGCTCCGACCCCTTTCAGCCCCAGCATTTT,CASSSDPFQPQHF
NA,TRBV5-1,TRBJ1-6,TRBD1,TGCGCCAGCAGCCGCACTATGGACAGGGGGAATTCACCCCTCCACTTT,CASSRTMDRGNSPLHF
many,TRBV5-6,TRBJ2-7,NA,TGTGCCAGCAGCTGGGGACAATATACTGGAGGCGAGCAGTACTTC,CASSWGQYTGGEQYF
many,TRBV5-1,TRBJ2-5,TRBD1,TGCGCCAGCAGGAGACAGGGGAGGTCGGAGACCCAGTACTTC,CASRRQGRSETQYF
many,TRBV12-3/TRBV12-4,TRBJ2-7,NA,TGTGCCAGCAGTTTAGAGGGCTACGAGCAGTACTTC,CASSLEGYEQYF
many,TRBV11-2,TRBJ2-7,NA,TGTGCCAGCAGCTCGATATCGGGGAACAGCCCCTACGAGCAGTACTTC,CASSSISGNSPYEQYF
many,TRBV5-1,TRBJ1-5,NA,TGCGCCAGCAGCTGGGATCCAGGAAGTCAGCCCCAGAATTTT,CASSWDPGSQPQNF
few,TRBV5-1,TRBJ2-1,TRBD1,TGCGCCAGCAGACAGGGGGCAGGCAATGAGCAGTTCTTC,CASRQGAGNEQFF
many,TRBV5-6,TRBJ2-7,NA,TGTGCCAGCAGCTTGAGGACAGTCGTTCCTTACTACGAGCAGTACTTC,CASSLRTVVPYYEQYF
many,TRBV5-6,TRBJ2-7,TRBD2,TGTGCCAGCAGCTGCCTATCCCCGGGACTAGCAGACATGTGTGTATACGAGCAGTACTTC,CASSCLSPGLADMCVYEQYF
many,TRBV7-9,TRBJ2-7,NA,TGTGCCAGCAGCCGGACAAAACTGGGGGTCTCATACGAGCAGTACTTC,CASSRTKLGVSYEQYF
many,TRBV3-1,TRBJ2-1,NA,TGTGCCGCCGGGACTCTGGGTATTGGGAATGAGCAGTTCTTC,CAAGTLGIGNEQFF
many,TRBV20-1,TRBJ1-2,NA,TGCAGTGCTAACCCGGGCGGGGTCGGCTACACCTTC,CSANPGGVGYTF
many,TRBV9,TRBJ2-5,NA,TGTGCCAGCAGCGACCTCGGGGAGGGGGAACAAGAGACCCAGTACTTC,CASSDLGEGEQETQYF
many,TRBV14,TRBJ2-4,NA,TGTGCCAGCAGCCCCAGCGTGACACTCGCCAAAAACATTCAGTACTTC,CASSPSVTLAKNIQYF
NA,TRBV5-1,TRBJ2-1,TRBD1,TGCGCCAGCAGCTATGGACAGGGAACGAATGAGCAGTTCTTC,CASSYGQGTNEQFF
many,TRBV4-2,TRBJ2-7,NA,TGTGCCAGCAGCCAAGAAGCCCCTTCTGAGCAGTACTTC,CASSQEAPSEQYF